This T cell receptor (beta chain) derives from a study of human T cells and chemical hapten exposure. Study observations and caveats: Unchanged with DPC sensitization were TCRs above 1 in 1000 frequency.

V gave up 5 bases and J gave up 7 bases, with 21 bases separating them. CDR3 size: 15 residues. The germline gives CDR1 MDHEN, CDR2 SYDVKM. MiXCR, applied by TCRdb to the RACE reads, yields one record per CDR3 protein. The sample comprises around 380,000 distinct CDR3 sequences, about 4.8% of which are singletons, and around 2.3% rests with the top ten. This sample's time point: patch test 1, 2 weeks after DPC sensitization. As for treatment: therapeutic diphenylcyclopropenone sensitization with weekly scalp DPC. Ten or more counts support this clonotype. Its target is unknown. This TCR came from a woman aged 45-59 years with alopecia areata. Some clones in this sample may be carry-over from other donors' samples. This chain links TRBV28 with TRBJ2-7; D not certain. The sequenced sample was whole blood, obtained in connection with sensitization to the hapten diphenylcyclopropenone (DPC). This chain's CDR3 is CASSPPPGPSREQYF. CDR3 sequence (DNA): TGTGCCAGCAGTCCCCCCCCGGGCCCGTCGAGGGAGCAGTACTTC.